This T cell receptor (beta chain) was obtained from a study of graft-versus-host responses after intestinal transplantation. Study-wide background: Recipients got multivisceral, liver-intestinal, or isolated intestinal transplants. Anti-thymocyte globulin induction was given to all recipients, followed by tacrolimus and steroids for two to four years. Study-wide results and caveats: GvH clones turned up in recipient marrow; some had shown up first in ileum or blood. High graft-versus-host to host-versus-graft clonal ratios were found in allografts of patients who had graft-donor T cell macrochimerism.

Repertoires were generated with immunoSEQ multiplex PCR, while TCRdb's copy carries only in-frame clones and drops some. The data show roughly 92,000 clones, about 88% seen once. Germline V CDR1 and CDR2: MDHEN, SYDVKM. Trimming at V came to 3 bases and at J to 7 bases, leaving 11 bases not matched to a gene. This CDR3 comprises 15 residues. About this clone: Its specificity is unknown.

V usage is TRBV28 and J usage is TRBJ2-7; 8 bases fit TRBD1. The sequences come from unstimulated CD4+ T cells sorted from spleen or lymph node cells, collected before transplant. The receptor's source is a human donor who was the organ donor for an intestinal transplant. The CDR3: CASSFRRGRPGEQYF. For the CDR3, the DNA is TGTGCCAGCAGTTTCCGCAGGGGGCGCCCGGGAGAGCAGTACTTC.